These T cell receptor beta chains were read from a single sample in a study of cytomegalovirus exposure and HLA in healthy donors. The method was immunoSEQ multiplex PCR; TCRdb's version includes in-frame clones alone and lacks a portion of them. The listing records about 210,000 clones. The sample taken for sequencing was PBMCs. The receptors shown here come from a woman in her twenties or thirties in good health and CMV-seropositive. Each CDR3 is given without its conserved first and last residue. A D gene is named only where the DNA matches it firmly.

v_gene,d_gene,j_gene,CDR3aa
TRBV27,.,TRBJ1-2,ASSLGGRVGYGYT
TRBV5-5,.,TRBJ1-4,ASSTSMSSGVEKLF
TRBV19,.,TRBJ1-2,ASSIDRLENNYGYT
TRBV10-1,.,TRBJ2-1,ASNRDLGDEQF
TRBV5-1,TRBD2,TRBJ2-1,ASSLAKTSGGSSYNEQF
TRBV7-7,.,TRBJ2-3,ASSLLRESDTQY
TRBV5-1,TRBD2,TRBJ2-3,ASSSGLAGARATDTQY
TRBV7-8,TRBD1,TRBJ1-5,ASSNTAGGQGYQPQH
TRBV7-9,TRBD1,TRBJ1-1,ASSLGTGDPEAF
TRBV21-1,.,TRBJ1-4,ASSMRGRLNEKLF
TRBV13,TRBD2,TRBJ2-3,ASSLVYGGATDTQY
TRBV10-3,.,TRBJ1-1,AISVSGARNTEAF
TRBV4-3,TRBD1,TRBJ1-2,ASSPGGTGYGYT
TRBV5-4,TRBD1,TRBJ2-1,ASREDREDEQF
TRBV10-3,TRBD1,TRBJ2-7,AISELGQGAYEQY
TRBV28,TRBD1,TRBJ1-5,ASSQGGSNQPQH
TRBV18,TRBD1,TRBJ2-6,ASSPGEGAPGANVLT
TRBV5-1,TRBD2,TRBJ2-7,ASSPGGYSYEQY
TRBV4-1,TRBD2,.,ASSPPSGGASYEQY
TRBV19,.,TRBJ2-3,ASSIAGLSTDTQY
TRBV7-9,TRBD2,TRBJ2-7,ASSLDPLAGDSYEQY
TRBV19,TRBD2,TRBJ2-7,ASSMGTRYYEQY
TRBV6-7,TRBD2,.,ASNQPSGYSYEQY
TRBV30,TRBD2,TRBJ2-1,AWGGTSVYNEQF
TRBV27,.,TRBJ1-4,ASSGDSDEKLF
TRBV7-2,.,TRBJ2-2,ASSLQQAAGELF
TRBV6-1,.,TRBJ1-4,ASSSPGHSNEKLF
TRBV19,.,TRBJ1-1,ASTMGGGTEAF
TRBV28,.,TRBJ2-3,ASSFPGLSTDTQY
TRBV5-1,.,TRBJ1-1,ASSLPQGNTEAF
TRBV5-1,.,TRBJ1-2,ASSLAGDYYGYT
TRBV14,.,TRBJ2-6,ASSITGANVLT
TRBV4-1,.,TRBJ2-7,ASSQVLGAGSYEQY
TRBV5-1,TRBD1,TRBJ2-6,ASSLDPQGAGANVLT
TRBV7-2,.,TRBJ2-1,ASSLGGLANEQF
TRBV18,.,TRBJ2-3,ASLRTASSTDTQY
TRBV28,.,TRBJ2-7,ASSYLGRMEEQY
TRBV19,.,TRBJ1-6,ASSPSSGSPLH
TRBV2,.,TRBJ2-5,ASSEVAEETQY